The 9 T cell receptor beta chains below come from one sample, sequenced in a study of T cell changes during pregnancy in multiple sclerosis. Sequenced by immunoSEQ multiplex PCR; TCRdb stores in-frame clones only, minus some. The table lists over 50,000 clones, about 89% of them singletons. The sample here was peripheral blood, taken after pregnancy. The receptors were gathered from a female donor with multiple sclerosis, enrolled in a pregnancy study.

A single count supports this clone. This chain links TRBV28 with TRBJ1-2; unclear D gene. Trimming took off 3 bases at V and 1 base at J, with 12 bases between the two ends. This CDR3 comprises 15 residues. Germline V gene lookup returns CDR1 MDHEN and CDR2 SYDVKM. The CDR3 sequence is CASSLSPGFNYGYTF. The DNA of the CDR3 is TGTGCCAGCAGTTTGTCTCCGGGGTTTAACTATGGCTACACCTTC.

Notes on this clone: The same CDR3 also results from other DNA sequences found in this sample. The chain has TRBV6-5 and TRBJ1-4, with 7 bases fitting TRBD1. Trimming cost V 9 bases and J 7 bases; bases outside gene matches: 8. The CDR3 contains 13 residues. Germline assignment: CDR1 MNHEY and CDR2 SVGAGI. The CDR3 reads CASSHRQGEKLFF. For the CDR3, the DNA is TGTGCCAGTAGTCACCGACAGGGTGAAAAACTGTTTTTT.

The rearrangement uses TRBV4-1 and TRBJ2-1; 10 bases line up with TRBD2. This CDR3 is built from 17 residues. V gave up 3 bases and J gave up 3 bases; unmatched junction bases: 8. Per germline, CDR1 MGHRA and CDR2 YSYEKL. CDR3 amino acids: CASSQGPRTSGYNEQFF. CDR3 coding DNA: TGCGCCAGCAGCCAGGGGCCTAGGACTAGCGGCTACAATGAGCAGTTCTTC.

The V and J genes are TRBV7-2 and TRBJ2-7; 7 bases are shared with TRBD2. The CDR3 covers 14 residues. The germline gives CDR1 SGHTA, CDR2 FQGNSA. V was clipped by 4 bases and J by 1 base; unmatched bases: 4. The CDR3 DNA sequence: TGTGCCAGCAGCTGGCTAGCGGATTCCTACGAGCAGTACTTC. Its translation: CASSWLADSYEQYF. The complete variable domain, with remaining parts taken from reference TRBV7-2 and TRBJ2-7, reads GAGVSQSPSNKVTEKGKDVELRCDPISGHTALYWYRQSLGQGLEFLIYFQGNSAPDKSGLPSDRFSAERTGGSVSTLTIQRTQQEDSAVYLCASSWLADSYEQYFGPGTRLTVT.

This clone was seen only a few times. The chain carries TRBV20-1 and TRBJ1-3; D is unresolved. This CDR3 contains 11 residues. Trimming removed 6 bases from V and 4 bases from J, with 7 bases in between. From germline, CDR1 is DFQATT and CDR2 SNEGSKA (reference sequence). This chain's CDR3 is CSASIGNTIYF. The CDR3 DNA follows: TGCAGTGCCAGTATCGGAAACACCATATATTTT.

This clone was seen a single time. This chain connects TRBV6-6 to TRBJ1-5, with D possibly matching TRBD1 (5 bases). With 5 bases removed from V and 2 bases from J, the gap between germline ends came to 13 bases. Per germline, CDR1 MNHNY and CDR2 SVGAGI (reference sequence). CDR3 size: 15 residues. In DNA, the CDR3 is TGTGCCAGCAGTCCCGGGGGGTTGCGCAATCAGCCCCAGCATTTT. Protein product: CASSPGGLRNQPQHF.

This chain links TRBV2 with TRBJ1-5; 10 bases are a match to TRBD1. CDR3 length: 13 amino acids. Germline V lookup: CDR1 SNHLY, CDR2 FYNNEI. The V and J ends lost 8 bases and 2 bases, in that order; junction bases with no gene match: 0. The CDR3 nucleotides are TGTGCCAGCGGGACAGGGGGCAATCAGCCCCAGCATTTT. Amino acid sequence: CASGTGGNQPQHF.

The sample holds a few counts of this clone. This chain joins TRBV2 and TRBJ2-2; 10 bases fit TRBD1. V trimming: 2 bases; J trimming: 4 bases; junction bases outside the gene matches: 4. CDR3 length: 16 amino acids. Germline loops: CDR1 SNHLY, CDR2 FYNNEI. CDR3 DNA sequence: TGTGCCAGCAGTGAACTTGGGACAGGGGCCACCGGGGAGCTGTTTTTT. Its translation: CASSELGTGATGELFF.

This chain joins TRBV6-5 and TRBJ1-1; 7 bases fit TRBD1. Trimming removed 6 bases from V and 1 base from J; junction bases left unmatched: 8. This CDR3 contains 15 residues. Germline loops: CDR1 MNHEY, CDR2 SVGAGI. For the CDR3, the DNA is TGTGCCAGCAGAAACGAGGGACAGTCGAACACTGAAGCTTTCTTT. This gives the protein CASRNEGQSNTEAFF.